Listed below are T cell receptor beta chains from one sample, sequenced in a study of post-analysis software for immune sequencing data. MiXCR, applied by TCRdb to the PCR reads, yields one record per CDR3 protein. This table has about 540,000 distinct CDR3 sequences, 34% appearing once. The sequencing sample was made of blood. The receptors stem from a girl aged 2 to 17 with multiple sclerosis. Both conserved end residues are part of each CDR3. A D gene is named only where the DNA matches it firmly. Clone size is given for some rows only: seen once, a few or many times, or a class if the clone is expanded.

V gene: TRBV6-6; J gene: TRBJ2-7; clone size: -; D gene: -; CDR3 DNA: TGTGCCAGCAGTGTACAGCTACCCTACGAGCAGTACTTC; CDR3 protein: CASSVQLPYEQYF
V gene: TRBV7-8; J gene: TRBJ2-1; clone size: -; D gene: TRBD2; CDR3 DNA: TGTGCCAGCAGCTTGGCGGCTAGCGGGGACCCCTACAATGAGCAGTTCTTC; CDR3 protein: CASSLAASGDPYNEQFF
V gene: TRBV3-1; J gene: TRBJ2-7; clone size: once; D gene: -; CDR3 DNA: TGTGCCAGCAGCCAAGAGTTAGGGGGGGCCTACGAGCAGTACTTC; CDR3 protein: CASSQELGGAYEQYF
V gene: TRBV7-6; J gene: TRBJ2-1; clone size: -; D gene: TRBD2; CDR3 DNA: TGTGCCAGCAGCTCCACCCCTCAGCTAGCGGCGTCCTACAATGAGCAGTTCTTC; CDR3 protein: CASSSTPQLAASYNEQFF
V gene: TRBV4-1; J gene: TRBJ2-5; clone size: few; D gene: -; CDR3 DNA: TGCGCCAGCAGCCAAGGATACAGGGCGGGGGCTTCGTACCAAGAGACCCAGTACTTC; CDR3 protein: CASSQGYRAGASYQETQYF
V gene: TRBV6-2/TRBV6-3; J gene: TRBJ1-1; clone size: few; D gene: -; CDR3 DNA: TGTGCCAGCAGTTACGATCACTGGACTGACACTGAAGCTTTCTTT; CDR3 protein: CASSYDHWTDTEAFF
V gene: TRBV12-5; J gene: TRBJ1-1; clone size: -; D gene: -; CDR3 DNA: TGTGCTAGTGGTCAATACGAGGGGCGCTGGGGCGCTGAAGCTTTCTTT; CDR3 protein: CASGQYEGRWGAEAFF
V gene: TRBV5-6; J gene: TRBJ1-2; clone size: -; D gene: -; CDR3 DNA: TGTGCCAGCAGCTTGACCCGGTTTAACTATGGCTACACCTTC; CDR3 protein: CASSLTRFNYGYTF
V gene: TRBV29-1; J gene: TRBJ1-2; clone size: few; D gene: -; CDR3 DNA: TGCAGCGTTGATCGGCCTAACTATGGCTACACCTTC; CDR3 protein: CSVDRPNYGYTF
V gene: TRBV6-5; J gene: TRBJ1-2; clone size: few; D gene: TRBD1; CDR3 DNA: TGTGCCAGCAGTTACTCTGGACAGGCAGAAGGCTACACCTTC; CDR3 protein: CASSYSGQAEGYTF
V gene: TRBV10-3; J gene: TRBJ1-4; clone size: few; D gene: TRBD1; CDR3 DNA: TGTGCCATCAGCTCCGGGACAGGGGTAGAAAAACTGTTTTTT; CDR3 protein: CAISSGTGVEKLFF
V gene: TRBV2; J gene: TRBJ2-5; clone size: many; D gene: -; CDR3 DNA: TGTGCCAGCCGGGAAGCTACAGGGATGGAGACCCAGTACTTC; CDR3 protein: CASREATGMETQYF
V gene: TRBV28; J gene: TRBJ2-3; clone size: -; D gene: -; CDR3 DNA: TGTGCCAGCAGTTTAATAATTTCGCGGGCGGATACGCAGTATTTT; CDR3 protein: CASSLIISRADTQYF
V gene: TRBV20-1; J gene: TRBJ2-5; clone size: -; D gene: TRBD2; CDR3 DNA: TGCAGTGCACCACGGGGGGGTCCCTTCCAAGAGACCCAGTACTTC; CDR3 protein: CSAPRGGPFQETQYF
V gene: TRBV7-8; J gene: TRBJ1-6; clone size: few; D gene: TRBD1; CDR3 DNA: TGTGCCAGCAGCTTACCCGCCGAAGGGGGCATTACCCTCCACTTT; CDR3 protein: CASSLPAEGGITLHF
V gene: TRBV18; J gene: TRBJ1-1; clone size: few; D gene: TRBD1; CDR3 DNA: TGTGCCAGCTCGTCGACTGGAGGGGGCCTGGGAGCTTTCTTT; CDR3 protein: CASSSTGGGLGAFF
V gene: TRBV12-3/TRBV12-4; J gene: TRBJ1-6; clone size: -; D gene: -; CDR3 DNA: TGTGCCAGCAGTTTGTCGGGGGTTGGTTCACCCCTCCACTTT; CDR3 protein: CASSLSGVGSPLHF
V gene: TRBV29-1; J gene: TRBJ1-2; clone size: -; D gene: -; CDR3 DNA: TGCAGCGTCCCCTCTGTGAGGGTTCGAGGCTATGGCTACACCTTC; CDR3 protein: CSVPSVRVRGYGYTF
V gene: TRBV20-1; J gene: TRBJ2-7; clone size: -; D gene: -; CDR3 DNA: TGCAGTGCCCCCGAGGCCCGCTACGAGCAGTACTTC; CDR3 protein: CSAPEARYEQYF
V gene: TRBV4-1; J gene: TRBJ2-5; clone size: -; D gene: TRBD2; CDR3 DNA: TGCGCCAGCAGCCAAGATCCCAGCGGGGTGTACCAAGAGACCCAGTACTTC; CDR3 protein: CASSQDPSGVYQETQYF
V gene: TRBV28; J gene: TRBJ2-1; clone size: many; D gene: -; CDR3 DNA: TGTGCCAGCAGCCCGCACAATGAGCAGTTCTTC; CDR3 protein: CASSPHNEQFF
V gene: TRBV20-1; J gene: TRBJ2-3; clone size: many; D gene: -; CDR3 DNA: TGCAGTGCTAGAGATCACCGGTCTAGCACAGATACGCAGTATTTT; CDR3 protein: CSARDHRSSTDTQYF
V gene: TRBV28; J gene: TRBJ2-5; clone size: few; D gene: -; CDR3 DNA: TGTGCCAGCCCAGGGTGGGCCAGACAAGAGACCCAGTACTTC; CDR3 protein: CASPGWARQETQYF
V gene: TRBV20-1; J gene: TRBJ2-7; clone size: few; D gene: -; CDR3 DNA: TGCAGTGCTAGGAAGGCAGGGGAGAGCTCCTACGAGCAGTACTTC; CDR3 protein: CSARKAGESSYEQYF
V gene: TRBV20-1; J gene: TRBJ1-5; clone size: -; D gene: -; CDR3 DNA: TGCAGTGCTAGCGGGAGTGGGAGGGGCAATCAGCCCCAGCATTTT; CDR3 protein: CSASGSGRGNQPQHF
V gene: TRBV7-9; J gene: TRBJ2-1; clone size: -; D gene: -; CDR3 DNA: TGTGCCAGCAGCCCCCCTCCGACCGGGACCCCGACCAGCAATGAGCAGTTCTTC; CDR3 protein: CASSPPPTGTPTSNEQFF
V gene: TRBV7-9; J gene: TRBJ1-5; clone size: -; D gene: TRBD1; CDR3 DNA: TGTGCCAGCAGCTCCCACCGGGACAGAGATAGCAATCAGCCCCAGCATTTT; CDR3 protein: CASSSHRDRDSNQPQHF
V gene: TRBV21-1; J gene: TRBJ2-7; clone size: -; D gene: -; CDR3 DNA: TGTACCAGCAGCAACCTGGGGGTAGCGGCCACCTACGAGCAGTACTTC; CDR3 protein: CTSSNLGVAATYEQYF
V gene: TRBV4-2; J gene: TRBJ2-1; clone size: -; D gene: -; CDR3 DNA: TGTGCCAGCAGCCAAGGCGCGGGGTATGAGCAGTTCTTC; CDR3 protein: CASSQGAGYEQFF
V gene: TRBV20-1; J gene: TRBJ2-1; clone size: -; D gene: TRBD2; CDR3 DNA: TGCAGTGCACTGCCGGGACTAGCGGGGGGGCAAGATGAGCAGTTCTTC; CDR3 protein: CSALPGLAGGQDEQFF
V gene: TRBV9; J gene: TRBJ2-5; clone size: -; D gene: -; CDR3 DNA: TGTGCCAGCAGTTCCGACGGCATCCAAGAGACCCAGTACTTC; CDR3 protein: CASSSDGIQETQYF
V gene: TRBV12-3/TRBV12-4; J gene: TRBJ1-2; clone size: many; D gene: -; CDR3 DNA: TGTGCCAGCAGTTTTGGGCAGGGGAACTATGGCTACACCTTC; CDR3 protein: CASSFGQGNYGYTF
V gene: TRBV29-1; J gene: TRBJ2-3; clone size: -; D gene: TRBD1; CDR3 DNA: TGCAGCGTTGAGTTCGACAGGGGGCGTTCAGATACGCAGTATTTT; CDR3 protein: CSVEFDRGRSDTQYF
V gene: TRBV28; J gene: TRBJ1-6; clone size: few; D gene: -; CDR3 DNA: TGTGCCAGCATTAGAGAGGGGGTCTCACCCCTCCACTTT; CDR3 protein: CASIREGVSPLHF
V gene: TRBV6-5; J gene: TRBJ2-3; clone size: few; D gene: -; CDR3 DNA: TGTGCCAGCAGGCATGGAGATACGGGCACAGATACGCAGTATTTT; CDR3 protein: CASRHGDTGTDTQYF
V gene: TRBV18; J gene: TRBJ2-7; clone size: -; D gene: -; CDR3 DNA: TGTGCCAGCTCAAAGCCGACATTAAGCTCCTACGAGCAGTACTTC; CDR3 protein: CASSKPTLSSYEQYF
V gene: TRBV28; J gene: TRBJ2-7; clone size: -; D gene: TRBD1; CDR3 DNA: TGTGCCAGCAGTTTATTTCGACAGGGGTGGTACGAGCAGTACTTC; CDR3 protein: CASSLFRQGWYEQYF
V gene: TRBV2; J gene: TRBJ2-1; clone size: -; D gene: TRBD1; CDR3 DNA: TGTGCCAGCAGTGTTGAGGGCAGGGGGTACAATGAGCAGTTCTTC; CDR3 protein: CASSVEGRGYNEQFF
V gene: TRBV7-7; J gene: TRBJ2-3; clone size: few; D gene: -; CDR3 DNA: TGTGCTAGCAGCCCTGGAGTTCGCGCAGATACGCAGTATTTT; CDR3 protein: CASSPGVRADTQYF
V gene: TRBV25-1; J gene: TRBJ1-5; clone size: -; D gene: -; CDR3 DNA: TGTGCCAGCAGGGAGGCCGGGGAGGGGCAGCCCCAGCATTTT; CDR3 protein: CASREAGEGQPQHF
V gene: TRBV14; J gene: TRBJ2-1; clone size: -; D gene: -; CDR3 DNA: TGTGCCAGTAGCCAAGGCACCGGACCTCCTTACAATGAGCAGTTCTTC; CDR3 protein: CASSQGTGPPYNEQFF
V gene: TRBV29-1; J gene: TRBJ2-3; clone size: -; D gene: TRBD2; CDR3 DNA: TGCAGCGTTGGGACAACTAGCGGGGGAGATACGCAGTATTTT; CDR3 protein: CSVGTTSGGDTQYF
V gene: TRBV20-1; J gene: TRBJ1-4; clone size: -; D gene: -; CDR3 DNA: TGCAGTGCTAGAAAAACGGGGGGAAAGCTGTTTTTT; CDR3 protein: CSARKTGGKLFF
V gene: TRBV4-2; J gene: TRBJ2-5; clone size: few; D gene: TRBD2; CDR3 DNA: TGTGCCAGCAGCCAAGATTTGGGCGGGGGGGCCGGAGAGACCCAGTACTTC; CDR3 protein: CASSQDLGGGAGETQYF
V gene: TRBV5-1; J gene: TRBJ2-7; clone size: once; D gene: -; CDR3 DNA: TGCGCCAGCAGCTTGGGGGCTGGTCAGTACTACGAGCAGTACTTC; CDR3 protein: CASSLGAGQYYEQYF
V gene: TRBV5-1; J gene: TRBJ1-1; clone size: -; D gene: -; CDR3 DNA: TGCGCCAGCAGCTTGATAGGGGCCAAAGGAACTGAAGCTTTCTTT; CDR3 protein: CASSLIGAKGTEAFF
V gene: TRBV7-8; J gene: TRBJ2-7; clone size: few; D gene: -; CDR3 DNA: TGTGCCAGCAGCCCCCGGACCGTCGAGCAGTACTTC; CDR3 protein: CASSPRTVEQYF
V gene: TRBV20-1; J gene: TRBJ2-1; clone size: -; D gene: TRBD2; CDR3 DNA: TGCAGTGCTAGACACCTAGCGGGGGGATACAATGAGCAGTTCTTC; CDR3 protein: CSARHLAGGYNEQFF
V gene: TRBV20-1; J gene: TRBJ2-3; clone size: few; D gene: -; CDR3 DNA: TGCAGTGCGAGAAAGGAAGCCCCAGATACGCAGTATTTT; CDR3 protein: CSARKEAPDTQYF
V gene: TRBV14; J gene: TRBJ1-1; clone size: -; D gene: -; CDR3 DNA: TGTGCCAGCAGCCAATACCGCCTGAACACTGAAGCTTTCTTT; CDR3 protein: CASSQYRLNTEAFF
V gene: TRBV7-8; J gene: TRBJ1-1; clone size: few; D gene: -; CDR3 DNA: TGTGCCAGCAGCTCTTACAGGGTCAGGGACACTGAAGCTTTCTTT; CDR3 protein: CASSSYRVRDTEAFF
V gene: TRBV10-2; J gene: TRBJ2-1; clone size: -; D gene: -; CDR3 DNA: TGCGCCAGCAAAAAGACGTATTCAGCCCATGAGCAGTTCTTC; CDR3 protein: CASKKTYSAHEQFF
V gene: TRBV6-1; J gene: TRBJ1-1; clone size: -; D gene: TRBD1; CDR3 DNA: TGTGCCAGCTTCAACCGGGACAGGGTCGACATGAACACTGAAGCTTTCTTT; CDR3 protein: CASFNRDRVDMNTEAFF
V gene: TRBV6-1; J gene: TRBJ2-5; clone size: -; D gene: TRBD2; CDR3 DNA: TGTGCCAGCAGGTTTAGCGGGTCGAGGGAGACCCAGTACTTC; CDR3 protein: CASRFSGSRETQYF
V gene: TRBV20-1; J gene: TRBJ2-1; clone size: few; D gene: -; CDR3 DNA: TGCAGTGCTAGTTCTAGGGTTATTGAGCAGTTCTTC; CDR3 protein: CSASSRVIEQFF
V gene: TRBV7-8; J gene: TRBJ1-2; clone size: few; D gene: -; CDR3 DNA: TGTGCCAGCAGTTTGGGACCGGCTAAGGGCTACACCTTC; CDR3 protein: CASSLGPAKGYTF
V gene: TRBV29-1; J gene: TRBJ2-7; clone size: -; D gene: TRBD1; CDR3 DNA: TGCAGCGTTGTAAGGGACAGGGACTACGAGCAGTACTTC; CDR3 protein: CSVVRDRDYEQYF